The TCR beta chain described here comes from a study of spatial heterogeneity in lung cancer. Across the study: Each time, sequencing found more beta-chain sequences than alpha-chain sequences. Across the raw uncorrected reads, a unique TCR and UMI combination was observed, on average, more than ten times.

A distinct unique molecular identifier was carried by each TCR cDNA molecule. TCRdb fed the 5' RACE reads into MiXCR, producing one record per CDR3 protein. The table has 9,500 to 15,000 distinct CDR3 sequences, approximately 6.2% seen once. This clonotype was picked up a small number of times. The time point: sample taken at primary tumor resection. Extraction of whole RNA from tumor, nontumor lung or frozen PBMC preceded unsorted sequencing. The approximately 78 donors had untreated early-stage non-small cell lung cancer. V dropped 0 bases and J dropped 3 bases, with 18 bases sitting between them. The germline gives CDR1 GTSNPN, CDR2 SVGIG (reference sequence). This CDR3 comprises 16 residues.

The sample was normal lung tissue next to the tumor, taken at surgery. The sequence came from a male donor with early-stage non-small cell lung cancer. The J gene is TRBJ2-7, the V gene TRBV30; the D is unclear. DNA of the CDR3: TGTGCCTGGAGTGTAAAAGTCGGGCGAGAAAGCTACGAGCAGTACTTC. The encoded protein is CAWSVKVGRESYEQYF.